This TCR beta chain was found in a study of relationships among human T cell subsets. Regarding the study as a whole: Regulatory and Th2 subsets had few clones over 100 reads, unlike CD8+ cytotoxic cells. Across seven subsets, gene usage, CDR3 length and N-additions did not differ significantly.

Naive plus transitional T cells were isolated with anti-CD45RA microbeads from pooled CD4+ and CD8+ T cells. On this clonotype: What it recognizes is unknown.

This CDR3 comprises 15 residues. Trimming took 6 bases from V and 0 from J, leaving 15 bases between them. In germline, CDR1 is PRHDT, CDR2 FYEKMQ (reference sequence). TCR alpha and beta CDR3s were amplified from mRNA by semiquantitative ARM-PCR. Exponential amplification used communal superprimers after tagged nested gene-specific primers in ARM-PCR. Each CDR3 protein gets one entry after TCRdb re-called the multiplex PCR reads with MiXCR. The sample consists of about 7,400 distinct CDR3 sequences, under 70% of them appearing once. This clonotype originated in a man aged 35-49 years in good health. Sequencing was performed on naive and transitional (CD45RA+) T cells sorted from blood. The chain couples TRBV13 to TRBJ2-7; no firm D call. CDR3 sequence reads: CASSLLERHSYEQYF. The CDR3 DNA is TGTGCCAGCAGTTTATTAGAACGCCACTCCTACGAGCAGTACTTC.